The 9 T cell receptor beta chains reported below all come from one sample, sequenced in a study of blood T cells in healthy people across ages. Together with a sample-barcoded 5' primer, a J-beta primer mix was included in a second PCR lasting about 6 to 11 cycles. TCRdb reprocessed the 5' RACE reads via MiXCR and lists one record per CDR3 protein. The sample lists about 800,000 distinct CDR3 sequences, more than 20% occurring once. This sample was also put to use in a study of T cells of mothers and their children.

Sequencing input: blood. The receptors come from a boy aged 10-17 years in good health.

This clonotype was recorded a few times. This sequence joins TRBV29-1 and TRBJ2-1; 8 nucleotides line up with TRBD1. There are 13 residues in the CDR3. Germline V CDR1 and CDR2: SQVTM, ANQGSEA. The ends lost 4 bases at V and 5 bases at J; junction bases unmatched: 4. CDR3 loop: CSVAGQVNNEQFF. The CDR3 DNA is TGCAGCGTTGCGGGACAGGTAAACAATGAGCAGTTCTTC.

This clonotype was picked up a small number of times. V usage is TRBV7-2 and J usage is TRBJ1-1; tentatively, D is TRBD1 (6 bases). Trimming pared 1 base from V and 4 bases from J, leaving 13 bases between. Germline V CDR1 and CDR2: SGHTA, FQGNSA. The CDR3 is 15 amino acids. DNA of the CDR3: TGTGCCAGCAGCTTAGTTCCAGGGGTTGGCACTGAAGCTTTCTTT. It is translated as CASSLVPGVGTEAFF.

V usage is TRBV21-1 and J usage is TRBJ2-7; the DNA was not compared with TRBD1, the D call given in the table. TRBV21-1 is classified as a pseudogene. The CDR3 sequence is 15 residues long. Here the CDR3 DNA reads TGTGCCAGCAGGAACTGGACAACCCTAACCTACGAGCAGTACTTC. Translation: CASRNWTTLTYEQYF.

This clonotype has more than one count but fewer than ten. The chain's CDR3 is CSVIPGRTEAFF. CDR3 bases: TGCAGCGTTATACCGGGACGCACTGAAGCTTTCTTT. The rearrangement joins TRBV29-1 to TRBJ1-1, with TRBD1 as a possible D gene (5 bases). V was shortened by 5 bases and J by 4 bases, with 11 bases between the two germline ends. Germline V gene lookup returns CDR1 SQVTM and CDR2 ANQGSEA. The CDR3 sequence is 12 residues long.

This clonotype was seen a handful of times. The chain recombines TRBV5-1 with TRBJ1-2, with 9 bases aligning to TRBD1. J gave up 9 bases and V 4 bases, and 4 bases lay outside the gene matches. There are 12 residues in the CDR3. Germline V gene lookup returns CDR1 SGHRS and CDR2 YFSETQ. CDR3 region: CASSAGQGSYTF. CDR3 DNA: TGCGCCAGCAGCGCAGGACAGGGGAGCTACACCTTC.

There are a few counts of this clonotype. The CDR3 DNA is TGTGCCACCAAGCGGGCGGGGGTAGAGACCCAGTACTTC. Protein product: CATKRAGVETQYF. The V gene is TRBV28, the J gene TRBJ2-5; the match to TRBD2 covers 7 bases. V lost 10 bases, J lost 4 bases, and 9 bases stayed unmatched. The CDR3 contains 13 residues. Germline lookup yields CDR1 MDHEN and CDR2 SYDVKM.

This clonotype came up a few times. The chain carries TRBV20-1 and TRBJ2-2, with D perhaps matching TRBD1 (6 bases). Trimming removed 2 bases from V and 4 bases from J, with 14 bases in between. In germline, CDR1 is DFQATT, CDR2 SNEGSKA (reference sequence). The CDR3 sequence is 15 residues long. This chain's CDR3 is CSARSPQGPTGELFF. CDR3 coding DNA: TGCAGTGCTAGAAGCCCTCAGGGGCCCACCGGGGAGCTGTTTTTT.

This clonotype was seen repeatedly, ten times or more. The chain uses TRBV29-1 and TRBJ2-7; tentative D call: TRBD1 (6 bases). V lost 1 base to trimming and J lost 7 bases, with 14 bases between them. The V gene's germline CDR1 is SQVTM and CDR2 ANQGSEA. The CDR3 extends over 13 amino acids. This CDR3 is CSVEGAGADEQYF. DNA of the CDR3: TGCAGCGTTGAAGGTGCAGGGGCCGATGAGCAGTACTTC.

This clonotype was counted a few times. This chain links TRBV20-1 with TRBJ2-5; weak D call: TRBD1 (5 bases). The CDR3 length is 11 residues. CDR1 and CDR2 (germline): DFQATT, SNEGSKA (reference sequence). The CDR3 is CTMGLQETQYF. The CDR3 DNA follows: TGCACGATGGGGCTACAAGAGACCCAGTACTTC.